This is a list of T cell receptor beta chains from one sample in a study of PD-L1 blockade in urothelial cancer. Assay: immunoSEQ multiplex PCR; the TCRdb copy retains only in-frame clones and omits some. The table shows roughly 40,000 clones, with approximately 90% occurring only once. The starting material was PBMCs, obtained around atezolizumab (anti-PD-L1) treatment. The receptor source for this set is a donor at least 40 years old with urothelial cancer. Each CDR3 is given with its conserved first and last residue. Each record gives: J gene, clone size, V gene, D gene, CDR3 DNA, CDR3 protein. D genes are given only for firm matches. The size of a clone is reported for some rows only, either as once, few or many, or as a class for expanded clones.

TRBJ2-5 | - | TRBV11-3 | - | TGTGCCAGCCGAAAATCCGGGACAAGGGAGACCCAGTACTTC | CASRKSGTRETQYF
TRBJ2-7 | - | TRBV9 | TRBD2 | TGTGCCAGCAGCGTAGGTGGGACTACCCCCTACGAGCAGTACTTC | CASSVGGTTPYEQYF
TRBJ2-1 | - | TRBV7-3 | TRBD2 | TGTGCCAGCAGCTTACGGGGTGCGGGAGGCCCCTATGAGCAGTTCTTC | CASSLRGAGGPYEQFF
TRBJ2-1 | once | TRBV25-1 | TRBD2 | TGTGCCAGCATAGGACTAGCGGGAGTTGGTGAGCAGTTCTTC | CASIGLAGVGEQFF
TRBJ2-2 | - | TRBV6-5 | TRBD2 | TGTGCCAGCAGTTCCCAACTAGCGGGAGGGCCCGGGGAGCTGTTTTTT | CASSSQLAGGPGELFF
TRBJ1-1 | - | TRBV5-6 | - | TGTGCCAGCAGCTTGCCTGGGGCCGGGGGTTTATCCGGAGCTTTCTTT | CASSLPGAGGLSGAFF
TRBJ2-5 | - | TRBV7-9 | TRBD2 | TGTGCCAGCAGCTCCACTAGCGGGAGGGGAGAGACCCAGTACTTC | CASSSTSGRGETQYF
TRBJ2-1 | - | TRBV2 | TRBD2 | TGTGCCAGCAGGGGCGGGACTAGCGGGGGCAATGAGCAGTTCTTC | CASRGGTSGGNEQFF
TRBJ2-2 | - | TRBV11-3 | TRBD1 | TGTGCCAGCAGCCTCTCGGGACAGGGCACCGGGGAGCTGTTTTTT | CASSLSGQGTGELFF
TRBJ2-1 | - | TRBV19 | TRBD2 | TGTGCCAGTAGTGCCCTAGCGGGAGGCAACAAAGAGCAGTTCTTC | CASSALAGGNKEQFF
TRBJ2-7 | - | TRBV11-2 | TRBD2 | TGTGCCAGCAGCCAAATAGCGGGAAGGGGCCCCTACGAGCAGTACTTC | CASSQIAGRGPYEQYF
TRBJ1-2 | few | TRBV18 | TRBD1 | TGTGCCAGCTCACCCTCCGGACAGGCTCGGGGCTACACCTTC | CASSPSGQARGYTF
TRBJ2-3 | - | TRBV7-9 | TRBD2 | TGTGCCAGCAGCCTGACTAGCGGGAGGGCCATTAGCACAGATACGCAGTATTTT | CASSLTSGRAISTDTQYF
TRBJ1-1 | - | TRBV11-2 | TRBD1 | TGTGCCAGCAGCTTAGCTTACAGGGGCACTGAAGCTTTCTTT | CASSLAYRGTEAFF
TRBJ2-6 | few | TRBV4-3 | - | TGCGCCAGCAGCCAAGGACAAAACTCTGGGGCCAACGTCCTGACTTTC | CASSQGQNSGANVLTF
TRBJ2-2 | - | TRBV10-3 | - | TGTGCCGCCCGGGGTAGCCGGGACACCGGGGAGCTGTTTTTT | CAARGSRDTGELFF
TRBJ1-2 | - | TRBV11-3 | - | TGTGCCAGCAGCTTAGGTGTCGGGTTTTTAGCTAACTATGGCTACACCTTC | CASSLGVGFLANYGYTF
TRBJ2-1 | - | TRBV7-2 | - | TGTGCCAGCAGCTTAGCCGCGGCAACCTACAATGAGCAGTTCTTC | CASSLAAATYNEQFF
TRBJ1-5 | - | TRBV10-3 | TRBD1 | TGTGCCGTGGGACAGGCGGAAAATCAGCCCCAGCATTTT | CAVGQAENQPQHF
TRBJ1-1 | few | TRBV14 | - | TGTGCCAGCAGCAAAAGACCAGGAGCTTTCTTT | CASSKRPGAFF
TRBJ1-1 | - | TRBV5-1 | - | TGCGCCAGCAGCTTACAGGTAACGAACACTGAAGCTTTCTTT | CASSLQVTNTEAFF
TRBJ1-4 | - | TRBV15 | - | TGTGCCACCAGCAGGGGGCTTAATGAAAAACTGTTTTTT | CATSRGLNEKLFF
TRBJ2-7 | - | TRBV28 | TRBD1 | TGTGCCAGCAGTTTAAGGCGTAGAGGGACAGACTCCTACGAGCAGTACTTC | CASSLRRRGTDSYEQYF
TRBJ2-5 | - | TRBV4-1 | TRBD2 | TGCGCCAGCAGCTCCCCGACTAGCGGGAAATCAGAGACCCAGTACTTC | CASSSPTSGKSETQYF